What follows is one TCR beta chain and its context. Its antigen is not known. The PCR was carried out with 60 Vbeta primers and 13 Jbeta primers. Clones were read by immunoSEQ multiplex PCR, and TCRdb kept only the in-frame ones, dropping some. This sample carries 100,000 to 150,000 clones, about 84% of them seen once, and the ten largest clones take less than 4.5%. This entry belongs to a study of cytomegalovirus exposure and HLA in healthy donors. Findings and caveats of the study: Among TCR sequences, most were rare, though some public TCRs appeared in many donors.

This CDR3 is 14 amino acids long. Per the germline V gene, CDR1 is SEHNR and CDR2 is FQNEAQ (reference sequence). V shed 8 bases and J shed 6 bases, with 17 bases lying between them. This receptor was obtained from a man aged 35 to 55 in good health and CMV-seronegative. Sample: PBMCs. The J gene is TRBJ1-5, the V gene TRBV7-9; D may be TRBD1 (5 bases). CDR3 protein: CASALGIGGQPQHF. CDR3 coding DNA: TGTGCCAGCGCCTTAGGAATCGGGGGTCAGCCCCAGCATTTT.